A single sample is the source of the 25 T cell receptor beta chains below, sequenced in a study of blood T cell repertoires in COVID-19. Libraries were prepared by immunoSEQ multiplex PCR; TCRdb keeps only in-frame clonotypes and omits some of them. The sample consists of roughly 210,000 clones, less than 90% of them appearing once. Material for sequencing was peripheral blood. The source of these receptors is a man between 65 and 85 years old with acute or convalescent COVID-19.

The chain recombines TRBV19 with TRBJ1-5, with a weak D call TRBD1 (5 bases). The V end lost 5 bases, the J end lost 6 bases, and 11 bases lay between the germline ends. The CDR3 is 13 amino acids. Germline lookup yields CDR1 LNHDA and CDR2 SQIVND (reference sequence). As DNA, the CDR3 is TGTGCCAGTAGTTTACAGGTCCCTCAGCCCCAGCATTTT. Amino acid sequence: CASSLQVPQPQHF.

The CDR3 spells CASSKQGQGHTQYF. The CDR3 DNA sequence: TGTGCCAGCAGCAAACAAGGACAGGGCCATACGCAGTATTTT. The gene calls are TRBV13 and TRBJ2-3, with 8 bases fitting TRBD1. V lost 5 bases and J lost 7; bases outside the gene matches: 8. The length of the CDR3 is 14 residues. Germline V gene lookup returns CDR1 PRHDT and CDR2 FYEKMQ (reference sequence).

The chain combines TRBV3-1 (or the pseudogene TRBV3-2) with TRBJ2-3; TRBD1 matches at 9 bases. The CDR3 runs 15 residues. The trim removed 0 bases at V and 4 bases at J, leaving 2 bases unmatched. Germline CDR1 reads LGHDT; CDR2 reads YNNKEL (reference sequence). The CDR3 DNA follows: TGTGCCAGCAGCCAAGATACAGGGGGCTCAGATACGCAGTATTTT. It codes for CASSQDTGGSDTQYF.

The rearrangement uses TRBV13 and TRBJ2-7, with unresolved D. The CDR3 covers 16 residues. The germline V and J ends were trimmed by 4 bases and 2 bases, with 18 bases remaining between them. Germline CDR1 reads PRHDT; CDR2 reads FYEKMQ (reference sequence). CDR3 amino acids: CASSYQVLPSTYEQYF. In DNA, the CDR3 is TGTGCCAGCAGCTACCAGGTCCTTCCCTCAACCTACGAGCAGTACTTC. The variable domain in full, with the rest retrieved from reference TRBV13 and TRBJ2-7, is AAGVIQSPRHLIKEKRETATLKCYPIPRHDTVYWYQQGPGQDPQFLISFYEKMQSDKGSIPDRFSAQQFSDYHSELNMSSLELGDSALYFCASSYQVLPSTYEQYFGPGTRLTVT.

The chain combines TRBV18 with TRBJ1-1, with TRBD1 identical over 8 bases. V gave up 3 bases and J gave up 2 bases; unmatched junction bases: 14. Looked up from germline, CDR1 is KGHSH and CDR2 is LQKENI. The CDR3 runs 18 residues. In nucleotides, the CDR3 is TGTGCCAGCTCACCTCGCGTGGCAGACAGGGGAGGTAACACTGAAGCTTTCTTT. It specifies CASSPRVADRGGNTEAFF.

This clone was found once. V gene TRBV7-6 combines with J gene TRBJ1-5; TRBD1 matches at 7 bases. This CDR3 is built from 16 residues. V dropped 3 bases and J dropped 0; count of bases not matched to a gene: 5. Germline CDR1 reads SGHVS; CDR2 reads FNYEAQ. In DNA, the CDR3 is TGTGCCAGCAGCTTGTCGTACAGGGGTAGCAATCAGCCCCAGCATTTT. Translated, it gives CASSLSYRGSNQPQHF.

The V and J genes are TRBV20-1 and TRBJ2-5, with D perhaps TRBD2 (6 bases). Germline lookup yields CDR1 DFQATT and CDR2 SNEGSKA (reference sequence). Trimming left V 3 bases short and J 0 bases short, with 8 bases between. The CDR3 covers 13 residues. The CDR3: CSASRRDQETQYF. In nucleotides, the CDR3 is TGCAGTGCTAGTCGGAGGGACCAAGAGACCCAGTACTTC.

This clone was seen once. The CDR3 spells CASSPRDRDNSPLHF. The DNA for the CDR3 is TGTGCCAGCAGCCCCCGGGACAGGGATAATTCACCCCTCCACTTT. This chain uses TRBV6-5 with TRBJ1-6; 9 bases agree with TRBD1. V lost 6 bases and J lost 5; bases outside the gene matches: 5. Germline V gene lookup returns CDR1 MNHEY and CDR2 SVGAGI. The CDR3 loop spans 15 amino acids.

The rearrangement links TRBV5-6 to TRBJ2-4, with D unclear. Germline values: CDR1 SGHDT, CDR2 YYEEEE. This CDR3 contains 15 residues. V was shortened by 4 bases and J by 2 bases, with 13 bases between the two germline ends. The CDR3, as DNA: TGTGCCAGCAGCGTCCGACTGCGATCCAAAAACATTCAGTACTTC. It encodes CASSVRLRSKNIQYF.

This clone turned up a few times. The CDR3 region is CASSPGTGSSYNSPLHF. The CDR3, as DNA: TGTGCCAGCAGCCCCGGGACAGGGAGCTCCTATAATTCACCCCTCCACTTT. The chain joins TRBV3-1 (or the pseudogene TRBV3-2) to TRBJ1-6, with 9 bases fitting TRBD1. V lost 4 bases and J lost 0; bases outside the gene matches: 4. CDR1 is LGHDT and CDR2 is YNNKEL in the germline V gene (reference sequence). This CDR3 comprises 17 residues.

The V gene is TRBV3-1 (or the pseudogene TRBV3-2), the J gene TRBJ1-2; D not resolved. Germline V CDR1 and CDR2: LGHDT, YNNKEL (reference sequence). Between the trimmed V and J ends, which lost 6 bases and 6 bases, there was a span of 11 bases. The CDR3 runs to 12 residues. The CDR3 sequence is CASSLGRNGYTF. The CDR3 DNA follows: TGTGCCAGCAGTCTAGGGAGGAATGGCTACACCTTC.

V gene TRBV5-1 combines with J gene TRBJ2-7; 13 bases are shared with TRBD2. This CDR3 is 16 amino acids long. Germline CDR1 reads SGHRS; CDR2 reads YFSETQ. V was pared by 6 bases and J by 5 bases, with 11 bases of the junction left unmatched. CDR3 DNA sequence: TGCGCCAGCACCTATTCTACCGGGACTAGCGGGGACGAGCAGTACTTC. Its protein product is CASTYSTGTSGDEQYF. Filled out from reference TRBV5-1 and TRBJ2-7, the complete variable domain reads KAGVTQTPRYLIKTRGQQVTLSCSPISGHRSVSWYQQTPGQGLQFLFEYFSETQRNKGNFPGRFSGRQFSNSRSEMNVSTLELGDSALYLCASTYSTGTSGDEQYFGPGTRLTVT.

The rearrangement uses TRBV18 and TRBJ1-1, with D perhaps matching TRBD1 (6 bases). Germline V CDR1 and CDR2: KGHSH, LQKENI. V dropped 3 bases and J dropped 0 bases, with 8 bases sitting between them. The CDR3 runs 14 residues. CDR3 in amino acids: CASSPGAVNTEAFF. CDR3 nucleotide sequence: TGTGCCAGCTCACCGGGGGCGGTGAACACTGAAGCTTTCTTT.

The chain has TRBV10-3 and TRBJ1-3; maybe TRBD1 (5 bases). This CDR3 spans 16 amino acids. Germline-derived CDR1 and CDR2 are ENHRY and SYGVKD. V gave up 4 bases and J gave up 1 base, with 14 bases separating them. For the CDR3, the DNA is TGTGCCATCAGTGGTGAGCAGGGTCTTTCTGGAAACACCATATATTTT. Translation: CAISGEQGLSGNTIYF.

The V gene is TRBV3-1 (or the pseudogene TRBV3-2), the J gene TRBJ2-5; possible D gene TRBD1, 6 bases. Germline CDR1 LGHDT, CDR2 YNNKEL (reference sequence). Trimming cost V 3 bases and J 0 bases, with 8 bases left between them. The CDR3 consists of 14 residues. CDR3 amino acids: CASSQWTDQETQYF. As DNA, the CDR3 is TGTGCCAGCAGCCAGTGGACAGACCAAGAGACCCAGTACTTC.

This clone was detected only once. The chain is built from TRBV19 and TRBJ2-5, with 7 bases aligning to TRBD2. V was pared by 9 bases and J by 1 base, with 8 bases of the junction left unmatched. The CDR3 runs 14 residues. CDR1 is LNHDA and CDR2 is SQIVND in the germline V gene (reference sequence). Written as DNA, the CDR3 is TGTGCCAGCGGTGTGGCTAGCGGCCAAGAGACCCAGTACTTC. It encodes CASGVASGQETQYF.

The chain combines TRBV18 with TRBJ2-1; 11 nucleotides align to TRBD2. Germline lookup yields CDR1 KGHSH and CDR2 LQKENI. The CDR3 has 14 amino acids. With V trimmed by 6 bases and J by 16 bases, 14 bases remained unmatched. The CDR3 reads CASSPKLAGDPPFF. As DNA, the CDR3 is TGTGCCAGCTCCCCCAAACTAGCGGGAGACCCGCCTTTCTTC.

V is TRBV10-3 and J is TRBJ1-1; no clear D gene. The CDR3 covers 14 residues. V was cut by 0 bases and J by 3 bases, with 8 bases left in between. Looked up from germline, CDR1 is ENHRY and CDR2 is SYGVKD. CDR3 DNA: TGTGCCATCAGTGAGTCGTGGGCCGACACTGAAGCTTTCTTT. Protein: CAISESWADTEAFF.

J is TRBJ2-2 and V is TRBV2; 11 positions agree with TRBD1. Germline V gene data show CDR1 as SNHLY and CDR2 as FYNNEI. J lost 1 base, V lost 6 bases, and 4 bases had no gene match. The CDR3 is made up of 16 amino acids. CDR3 sequence reads: CASSGQGAMNTGELFF. The CDR3 bases are TGTGCCAGCAGCGGACAGGGGGCAATGAACACCGGGGAGCTGTTTTTT.

The rearrangement uses TRBV6-2 or TRBV6-3 and TRBJ1-2; unclear D gene. This CDR3 contains 14 residues. Germline V lookup: CDR1 MNHEY, CDR2 SVGEGT. V was clipped by 5 bases and J by 8 bases, with 18 bases between them. This chain's CDR3 is CASSDETSGLGYTF. The CDR3 region has the DNA TGTGCCAGCAGTGACGAGACATCTGGTTTGGGCTACACCTTC.

The V call is TRBV28, the J call TRBJ2-7, with D possibly TRBD1 on 7 matching bases. The CDR3 is 14 amino acids. Germline V gene lookup returns CDR1 MDHEN and CDR2 SYDVKM. V lost 6 bases to trimming and J lost 3 bases, with 15 bases between them. The CDR3 here is CASRGGTENYEQYF. CDR3 nucleotides: TGTGCCAGCAGAGGAGGGACAGAGAACTACGAGCAGTACTTC.

The chain links TRBV24-1 to TRBJ2-3; the D gene is possibly TRBD1 (5 bases). The ends were cut back, 1 base at V and 10 bases at J, with 11 bases in the middle. Per the germline V gene, CDR1 is KGHDR and CDR2 is SFDVKD. The CDR3 totals 13 residues. This CDR3 is CATSDFDSRPQYF. The CDR3 nucleotides read TGTGCCACCAGTGATTTCGACAGTAGACCGCAGTATTTT.

The chain has TRBV5-1 and TRBJ1-1; no reliable D call. The germline gives CDR1 SGHRS, CDR2 YFSETQ. V lost 2 bases to trimming and J lost 7 bases, with 12 bases between them. This CDR3 spans 13 amino acids. CDR3 loop: CASSLDLRLEAFF. CDR3 DNA sequence: TGCGCCAGCAGCTTAGACCTGCGGCTTGAAGCTTTCTTT.

The chain joins TRBV28 to TRBJ1-3; possibly TRBD1 for D (5 bases). The ends were cut back, 3 bases at V and 0 bases at J, with 12 bases in the middle. CDR3 length equals 16 residues. In germline, CDR1 is MDHEN, CDR2 SYDVKM. CDR3: CASSFPGHSSGNTIYF. The CDR3, as DNA: TGTGCCAGCAGTTTTCCAGGGCACTCCTCTGGAAACACCATATATTTT.

The chain employs TRBV7-8 and TRBJ2-7; 7 bases map to TRBD2. V gave up 2 bases and J gave up 2 bases; unmatched junction bases: 9. Germline V lookup: CDR1 SGHVS, CDR2 FQNEAQ. This CDR3 spans 16 amino acids. CDR3 protein: CASSLWGGITAYEQYF. In DNA form, the CDR3 reads TGTGCCAGCAGCTTATGGGGAGGGATCACCGCCTACGAGCAGTACTTC. Filled out from reference TRBV7-8 and TRBJ2-7, the complete variable domain reads GAGVSQSPRYKVAKRGQDVALRCDPISGHVSLFWYQQALGQGPEFLTYFQNEAQLDKSGLPSDRFFAERPEGSVSTLKIQRTQQEDSAVYLCASSLWGGITAYEQYFGPGTRLTVT.